This is a list of T cell receptor beta chains from one sample in a study of PD-1 blockade in mismatch repair-deficient tumors. Measured with immunoSEQ multiplex PCR; TCRdb has only the in-frame clones, and not every one. The sample contains tens of thousands of clones, 81% of which appear only once. Specimen: peripheral blood, collected 12 weeks after starting pembrolizumab. All receptors derive from an adult with mismatch repair-deficient cancer. Both conserved end residues are part of each CDR3. The D gene is left open where the match is weak. Clone size is not always given. Where it is, it says once, few, many or a class for expanded clones.

J gene	D gene	clone size	V gene	CDR3 protein	CDR3 DNA
TRBJ2-1	TRBD1	.	TRBV7-2	CASSLAGGQGALNEQFF	TGTGCCAGCAGCTTAGCGGGGGGACAGGGGGCGCTGAATGAGCAGTTCTTC
TRBJ2-1	.	.	TRBV7-9	CASSLEGLTYNEQFF	TGTGCCAGCAGCTTGGAGGGGCTCACCTACAATGAGCAGTTCTTC
TRBJ2-7	.	.	TRBV5-1	CASSLVGGARNEQYF	TGCGCCAGCAGCTTGGTCGGGGGCGCAAGGAACGAGCAGTACTTC
TRBJ2-3	.	.	TRBV7-8	CASSLTPFTDTQYF	TGTGCCAGCAGCTTAACGCCATTCACAGATACGCAGTATTTT
TRBJ2-7	.	many	TRBV27	CASSFRDSTYEQYF	TGTGCCAGCAGTTTTCGGGACTCTACCTACGAGCAGTACTTC
TRBJ2-7	TRBD2	.	TRBV9	CASSGEGLREGREQYF	TGTGCCAGCAGCGGAGAGGGCTTGCGGGAGGGCCGCGAGCAGTACTTC
TRBJ2-7	TRBD1	medium-sized	TRBV2	CASSEEDRAPYEQYF	TGTGCCAGCAGTGAAGAGGACAGGGCTCCCTACGAGCAGTACTTC
TRBJ2-5	.	.	TRBV7-3	CASSPRNRGARETQYF	TGTGCCAGCAGCCCAAGGAACCGGGGGGCGCGGGAGACCCAGTACTTC
TRBJ1-4	TRBD1	.	TRBV25-1	CASSLRGRGKLFF	TGTGCCAGCAGCCTCAGGGGGCGAGGAAAACTGTTTTTT
TRBJ2-5	TRBD1	once	TRBV5-5	CASSSYRGQETQYF	TGTGCCAGCAGCTCCTACAGGGGGCAAGAGACCCAGTACTTC
TRBJ1-3	TRBD1	.	TRBV11-2	CASSGWDSPGNTIYF	TGTGCCAGCAGCGGCTGGGACAGCCCTGGAAACACCATATATTTT
TRBJ1-2	.	.	TRBV11-2	CASSSTGLSDYGYTF	TGTGCCAGCAGCTCAACAGGACTTAGTGACTATGGCTACACCTTC
TRBJ2-7	.	.	TRBV18	CATGRADEQYF	TGTGCCACGGGCAGGGCCGACGAGCAGTACTTC
TRBJ2-7	.	.	TRBV5-5	CASSPDLGGYEQYF	TGTGCCAGCAGCCCAGACCTCGGGGGTTACGAGCAGTACTTC
TRBJ1-2	.	.	TRBV6-1	CASSVTQGSYGYTF	TGTGCCAGCAGTGTAACACAGGGAAGTTATGGCTACACCTTC
TRBJ1-2	.	many	TRBV19	CASRGRGYTF	TGTGCCAGTAGAGGGAGGGGCTACACCTTC
TRBJ2-7	.	.	TRBV4-2	CASSQEPSYEQYF	TGTGCCAGCAGCCAAGAGCCTAGCTACGAGCAGTACTTC
TRBJ2-1	.	few	TRBV30	CAWSVSVEGNEQFF	TGTGCCTGGAGTGTTTCGGTTGAGGGTAATGAGCAGTTCTTC
TRBJ2-2	TRBD2	.	TRBV5-1	CASSLLAEARVGELFF	TGCGCCAGCAGCTTACTAGCGGAAGCCAGGGTCGGGGAGCTGTTTTTT
TRBJ2-3	TRBD1	.	TRBV7-9	CASSLGVDRGQFTQYF	TGTGCCAGCAGCTTAGGCGTGGACAGGGGGCAATTTACGCAGTATTTT
TRBJ1-1	.	.	TRBV5-1	CASSGGLGGTEAFF	TGCGCCAGCAGCGGGGGACTGGGAGGAACTGAAGCTTTCTTT
TRBJ2-3	TRBD2	.	TRBV7-3	CASSLIGTSVRGSTDTQYF	TGTGCCAGCAGCTTAATAGGGACTAGCGTTCGCGGCAGCACAGATACGCAGTATTTT
TRBJ2-7	.	.	TRBV28	CASSLFSGVWPEQYF	TGTGCCAGCAGTTTGTTTTCGGGGGTTTGGCCCGAGCAGTACTTC
TRBJ2-7	TRBD2	.	TRBV6-5	CASSWLAGEKGEQYF	TGTGCCAGCAGTTGGCTAGCGGGAGAAAAAGGCGAGCAGTACTTC
TRBJ1-2	TRBD1	.	TRBV12-5	CASGFMTGGNGYTF	TGTGCTAGTGGTTTTATGACAGGGGGCAATGGCTACACCTTC
TRBJ1-2	.	.	TRBV30	CAWSRQVAGYGYTF	TGTGCCTGGAGTCGACAGGTCGCAGGGTATGGCTACACCTTC
TRBJ1-1	.	.	TRBV29-1	CSVERFSVNTEAFF	TGCAGCGTTGAAAGATTTAGCGTGAACACTGAAGCTTTCTTT
TRBJ2-1	TRBD1	.	TRBV10-1	CASSYDRAPYNEQFF	TGCGCCAGCAGTTATGACAGGGCTCCCTACAATGAGCAGTTCTTC
TRBJ2-7	.	.	TRBV9	CASSVDIGTHSYEQYF	TGTGCCAGCAGCGTAGACATAGGGACGCACTCCTACGAGCAGTACTTC
TRBJ1-5	TRBD1	.	TRBV2	CASGGTGGNQPQHF	TGTGCCAGCGGGGGGACAGGGGGGAATCAGCCCCAGCATTTT
TRBJ1-1	TRBD1	.	TRBV7-2	CASSLVLRGRVATEAFF	TGTGCCAGCAGCTTGGTACTTAGGGGGCGAGTTGCCACTGAAGCTTTCTTT
TRBJ2-1	.	once	TRBV29-1	CSGLVAYNEQFF	TGCAGCGGACTAGTAGCCTACAATGAGCAGTTCTTC
TRBJ2-5	.	.	TRBV7-9	CASSLKGVGETQYF	TGTGCCAGCAGCTTAAAGGGGGTGGGAGAGACCCAGTACTTC
TRBJ2-7	TRBD2	.	TRBV14	CASNPSGSYEQYF	TGTGCCAGCAACCCTAGCGGCTCCTACGAGCAGTACTTC
TRBJ2-7	TRBD1	.	TRBV14	CASSHNLKSLDRGYEQYF	TGTGCCAGCAGCCATAATTTAAAGAGCTTGGACAGGGGCTACGAGCAGTACTTC
TRBJ2-1	.	once	TRBV5-6	CASSLAGQNTYNEQFF	TGTGCCAGCAGCTTGGCCGGACAGAATACCTACAATGAGCAGTTCTTC
TRBJ2-1	.	.	TRBV2	CASTAASSYNEQFF	TGTGCCAGCACGGCGGCAAGCTCCTACAATGAGCAGTTCTTC
TRBJ2-3	.	.	TRBV9	CASSDPRSTDTQYF	TGTGCCAGCAGCGACCCGAGAAGCACAGATACGCAGTATTTT
TRBJ2-7	.	.	TRBV6-1	CASGAGSSYEQYF	TGTGCCAGCGGGGCGGGAAGCTCCTACGAGCAGTACTTC
TRBJ2-5	TRBD1	.	TRBV18	CASTKDRGQAETQYF	TGTGCCAGCACAAAAGACAGGGGGCAGGCAGAGACCCAGTACTTC
TRBJ2-3	TRBD1	.	TRBV7-2	CASRPSGGQGPDTQYF	TGTGCCAGCAGACCTTCGGGGGGACAGGGCCCAGATACGCAGTATTTT
TRBJ1-1	.	few	TRBV5-8	CASSLTVGMTEAFF	TGTGCCAGCAGCTTGACTGTGGGGATGACTGAAGCTTTCTTT
TRBJ1-2	.	.	TRBV6-6	CASTFGGANYGYTF	TGTGCCAGCACCTTCGGAGGAGCTAACTATGGCTACACCTTC
TRBJ2-1	TRBD2	.	TRBV27	CASRPREGGAGEQFF	TGTGCCAGCCGTCCCCGGGAGGGCGGCGCAGGAGAGCAGTTCTTC
TRBJ1-5	.	.	TRBV7-8	CASSSPDLSYSNQPQHF	TGTGCCAGCAGCTCGCCGGACCTAAGTTATAGCAATCAGCCCCAGCATTTT
TRBJ2-3	.	.	TRBV5-1	CASSFGGSTDTQYF	TGCGCCAGCAGCTTTGGCGGTAGCACAGATACGCAGTATTTT
TRBJ2-1	.	.	TRBV11-1	CASSASYEQFF	TGTGCCAGCAGCGCCTCGTATGAGCAGTTCTTC
TRBJ1-4	.	.	TRBV12-5	CASGSRTATNEKLFF	TGTGCTAGTGGTTCGAGGACAGCAACTAATGAAAAACTGTTTTTT
TRBJ1-2	.	.	TRBV5-4	CASSLDPGANYGYTF	TGTGCCAGCAGCTTGGATCCAGGGGCGAACTATGGCTACACCTTC
TRBJ1-4	TRBD1	.	TRBV2	CASSGAGTAGEKLFF	TGTGCCAGCAGTGGAGCTGGGACAGCAGGTGAAAAACTGTTTTTT
TRBJ1-5	TRBD1	.	TRBV6-5	CASSYDGTGGGQPQHF	TGTGCCAGCAGTTACGACGGGACAGGGGGCGGTCAGCCCCAGCATTTT
TRBJ2-1	TRBD2	.	TRBV7-3	CASSLGLAGVSEQFF	TGTGCCAGCAGCTTGGGACTAGCGGGAGTTAGTGAGCAGTTCTTC
TRBJ1-1	TRBD1	.	TRBV30	CAWSGGTGTNTGLF	TGTGCCTGGAGTGGGGGGACAGGGACGAACACTGGGCTCTTT